Following are 19 T cell receptor beta chains from one sample sequenced in a study of memory CD4+ T cells and cytomegalovirus serostatus. The sort gate was single viable CD3+CD4+CD8-CD45RO+ cells for memory CD4+ T cells. This table comes from immunoSEQ multiplex PCR, and its TCRdb copy is limited to in-frame clones, with some not included. The table records approximately 42,000 clones, roughly 83% of them present only once. Sequenced: memory CD4+ T cells from blood. All receptors come from an adult in good health and CMV-seronegative.

The chain combines TRBV10-3 with TRBJ2-1; D gene ambiguous. Deletions cut 3 bases from V and 0 bases from J, with 18 bases between. CDR3 length: 18 residues. The germline gives CDR1 ENHRY, CDR2 SYGVKD. The CDR3 bases are TGTGCCATCAGTGACGATCTAGGCCAAGGTAGCTCCTACAATGAGCAGTTCTTC. This sequence encodes CAISDDLGQGSSYNEQFF.

The chain uses TRBV6-5 and TRBJ2-3; no firm D call. Between the trimmed V and J ends, which lost 5 bases and 2 bases, there was a span of 2 bases. Germline V gene lookup returns CDR1 MNHEY and CDR2 SVGAGI. The length of the CDR3 is 11 residues. Here the CDR3 reads CASSDTDTQYF. CDR3 sequence (DNA): TGTGCCAGCAGTGACACAGATACGCAGTATTTT.

The chain couples TRBV9 to TRBJ2-7; D ambiguous. Trimming removed 4 bases at V and 4 bases at J, with 15 bases between. The CDR3 runs 14 residues. The germline V gene has CDR1 SGDLS and CDR2 YYNGEE. CDR3 coding DNA: TGTGCCAGCAGCCCGAGCCGAAGCGAATACGAGCAGTACTTC. This gives the protein CASSPSRSEYEQYF.

The chain has TRBV9 and TRBJ2-5; D gene ambiguous. The V gene lost 3 bases and the J gene lost 4 bases, with 10 bases spanning the gap. CDR1 SGDLS and CDR2 YYNGEE come from the germline V gene. The CDR3 loop spans 13 amino acids. CDR3 nucleotides: TGTGCCAGCAGCGCTCCAAGTTCAGAGACCCAGTACTTC. Protein: CASSAPSSETQYF.

The chain links TRBV9 to TRBJ1-5; D gene unclear. CDR1 and CDR2 (germline): SGDLS, YYNGEE. V was cut by 2 bases and J by 0 bases, with 9 bases left in between. The CDR3 is made up of 15 amino acids. CDR3 sequence (DNA): TGTGCCAGCAGCGTCGCGGGTAGTAGCAATCAGCCCCAGCATTTT. This codes for CASSVAGSSNQPQHF.

The V gene is TRBV10-3, the J gene TRBJ1-3; TRBD1 aligns across 11 bases. Unmatched junction bases numbered 8, after V lost 2 bases and J lost 8 bases. This CDR3 comprises 16 residues. Germline V lookup: CDR1 ENHRY, CDR2 SYGVKD. The chain's CDR3 is CAISERIPGQGDTIYF. CDR3 nucleotide sequence: TGTGCCATCAGTGAGCGCATACCGGGACAGGGGGACACCATATATTTT.

The chain employs TRBV7-9 and TRBJ2-3; 10 bases map to TRBD2. The V and J ends lost 0 bases and 3 bases, in that order; junction bases with no gene match: 3. The V gene's germline CDR1 is SEHNR and CDR2 FQNEAQ (reference sequence). This CDR3 spans 16 amino acids. Here the CDR3 reads CASSLAISGRTDTQYF. CDR3 coding DNA: TGTGCCAGCAGCTTAGCAATTAGCGGGAGGACAGATACGCAGTATTTT.

The chain joins TRBV2 to TRBJ2-7; TRBD1 might be the D (6 bases). The germline V gene encodes CDR1 SNHLY and CDR2 FYNNEI. The V end was cut by 5 bases, the J end by 4 bases, with 9 bases between. CDR3 length: 12 amino acids. DNA for the CDR3: TGTGCCAGCAGTAGGGGACAATACGAGCAGTACTTC. Residues: CASSRGQYEQYF. Combining the CDR3 with reference TRBV2 and TRBJ2-7 gives the whole variable domain EPEVTQTPSHQVTQMGQEVILRCVPISNHLYFYWYRQILGQKVEFLVSFYNNEISEKSEIFDDQFSVERPDGSNFTLKIRSTKLEDSAMYFCASSRGQYEQYFGPGTRLTVT.

The J gene is TRBJ1-2, the V gene TRBV2; D not resolved. Germline lookup yields CDR1 SNHLY and CDR2 FYNNEI. Trimming left V 6 bases short and J 5 bases short, with 13 bases between. The CDR3 is made up of 13 amino acids. As DNA, the CDR3 is TGTGCCAGCAGGAAAGACAATCCGTATGGCTACACCTTC. Translation gives CASRKDNPYGYTF. The whole variable domain, filled in from reference TRBV2 and TRBJ1-2, reads EPEVTQTPSHQVTQMGQEVILRCVPISNHLYFYWYRQILGQKVEFLVSFYNNEISEKSEIFDDQFSVERPDGSNFTLKIRSTKLEDSAMYFCASRKDNPYGYTFGSGTRLTVV.

The chain joins TRBV19 to TRBJ2-1; TRBD2 aligns across 10 bases. The CDR3 runs to 15 residues. Germline CDR1 LNHDA, CDR2 SQIVND (reference sequence). Unmatched junction bases numbered 9, after V lost 7 bases and J lost 6 bases. The CDR3 loop reads CASKTASGRINEQFF. CDR3 sequence (DNA): TGTGCCAGTAAAACGGCTAGCGGGAGAATCAATGAGCAGTTCTTC.

The chain couples TRBV7-9 to TRBJ2-7, with D possibly matching TRBD2 (6 bases). V lost 5 bases and J lost 5, with 19 bases in between. Germline values: CDR1 SEHNR, CDR2 FQNEAQ (reference sequence). This CDR3 spans 15 amino acids. The CDR3 loop reads CASSAWGDPSDEQYF. CDR3 DNA sequence: TGTGCCAGCAGCGCATGGGGGGACCCGTCCGACGAGCAGTACTTC.

The gene calls are TRBV7-8 and TRBJ2-1; D could derive from TRBD1 or TRBD2 (5 bases each). V was trimmed by 1 base and J by 8 bases, leaving 15 bases between them. The V gene's germline CDR1 is SGHVS and CDR2 FQNEAQ. This CDR3 is 15 amino acids long. DNA of the CDR3: TGTGCCAGCAGCTTAGGTTGGGGACGGCGGCATGAGCAGTTCTTC. This codes for CASSLGWGRRHEQFF.

This clone is a singleton in its sample. The rearrangement uses TRBV29-1 and TRBJ1-1; D is undetermined. This CDR3 comprises 12 residues. V lost 5 bases, J lost 0 bases, and 7 bases lay in between. Germline CDR1 and CDR2: SQVTM and ANQGSEA. As DNA, the CDR3 is TGCAGCGTTCGGGAGATGAACACTGAAGCTTTCTTT. Translated: CSVREMNTEAFF.

This chain uses TRBV20-1 with TRBJ1-3; possible D gene TRBD1, 6 bases. This CDR3 comprises 11 residues. Trimming shortened V by 6 bases and J by 11 bases, and 14 bases separated the two germline ends. The germline gives CDR1 DFQATT, CDR2 SNEGSKA (reference sequence). The CDR3 protein is CSAQLGTSIYF. The CDR3 DNA follows: TGCAGTGCCCAACTTGGGACATCCATATATTTT.

The V call is TRBV2, the J call TRBJ2-3; 8 positions match TRBD2. After removal of 7 bases from V and 7 bases from J, the junction contained 10 bases not matched to a gene. The germline V gene encodes CDR1 SNHLY and CDR2 FYNNEI. The CDR3 length is 14 residues. In nucleotides, the CDR3 is TGTGCCAGCAAAGGTAGCGGGACTGTCTATACGCAGTATTTT. Translated, it gives CASKGSGTVYTQYF.

The genes are TRBV2 and TRBJ2-5; TRBD2 aligns across 9 bases. Germline-derived CDR1 and CDR2 are SNHLY and FYNNEI. CDR3 length: 13 amino acids. V trimming: 6 bases; J trimming: 4 bases; junction bases outside the gene matches: 3. The CDR3 DNA reads TGTGCCAGCAGGGCTAGCGGGACAGAGACCCAGTACTTC. Its translation is CASRASGTETQYF. The whole variable domain, filled in from reference TRBV2 and TRBJ2-5, reads EPEVTQTPSHQVTQMGQEVILRCVPISNHLYFYWYRQILGQKVEFLVSFYNNEISEKSEIFDDQFSVERPDGSNFTLKIRSTKLEDSAMYFCASRASGTETQYFGPGTRLLVL.

The chain has TRBV30 and TRBJ2-7; 8 bases line up with TRBD1. Germline lookup yields CDR1 GTSNPN and CDR2 SVGIG (reference sequence). The CDR3 is 13 residues long. The trim removed 6 bases at V and 0 bases at J, leaving 4 bases unmatched. The CDR3 DNA sequence: TGTGCCTGCGGACAGGGACACTCCTACGAGCAGTACTTC. It is translated as CACGQGHSYEQYF.

The chain recombines TRBV5-5 with TRBJ1-1; unclear D gene. The CDR3 spans 15 residues. The ends were cut back, 1 base at V and 1 base at J, with 11 bases in the middle. CDR1 and CDR2 (germline): SGHKS, YYEKEE (reference sequence). The CDR3 DNA reads TGTGCCAGCAGCTTGAAGATTGGGCCGAACACTGAAGCTTTCTTT. It encodes CASSLKIGPNTEAFF.

The chain combines TRBV11-2 with TRBJ2-7; a weak D match, TRBD2 (6 bases). Germline CDR1 SGHAT, CDR2 FQNNGV. The CDR3 extends over 14 amino acids. Trimming took 2 bases from V and 6 from J, leaving 14 bases between them. CDR3 protein: CASSLTGQGGEQYF. CDR3 DNA: TGTGCCAGCAGCTTAACGGGGCAGGGAGGCGAGCAGTACTTC.